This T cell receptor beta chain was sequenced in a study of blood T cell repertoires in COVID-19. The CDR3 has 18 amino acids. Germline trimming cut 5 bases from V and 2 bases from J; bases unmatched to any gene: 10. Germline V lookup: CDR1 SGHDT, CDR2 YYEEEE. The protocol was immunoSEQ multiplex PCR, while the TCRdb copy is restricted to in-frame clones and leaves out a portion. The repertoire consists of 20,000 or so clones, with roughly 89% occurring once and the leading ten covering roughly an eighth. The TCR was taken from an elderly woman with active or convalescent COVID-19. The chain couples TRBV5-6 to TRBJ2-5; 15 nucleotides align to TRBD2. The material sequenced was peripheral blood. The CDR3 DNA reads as TGTGCCAGCAGGTGGGGACTAGCGGGAGGCCCTGGACAAGAGACCCAGTACTTC. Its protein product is CASRWGLAGGPGQETQYF.